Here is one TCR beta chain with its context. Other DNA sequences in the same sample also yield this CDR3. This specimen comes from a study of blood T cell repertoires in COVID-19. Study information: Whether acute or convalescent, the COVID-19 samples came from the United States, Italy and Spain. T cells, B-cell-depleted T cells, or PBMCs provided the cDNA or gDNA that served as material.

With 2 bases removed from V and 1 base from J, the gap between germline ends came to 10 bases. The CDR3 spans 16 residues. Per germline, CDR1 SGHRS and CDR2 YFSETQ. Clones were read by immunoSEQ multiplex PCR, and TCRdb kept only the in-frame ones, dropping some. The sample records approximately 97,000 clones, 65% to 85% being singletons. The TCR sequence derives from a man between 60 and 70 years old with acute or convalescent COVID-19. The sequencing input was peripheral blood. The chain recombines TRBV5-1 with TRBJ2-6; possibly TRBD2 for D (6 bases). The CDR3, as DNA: TGCGCCAGCAGCTTTGGAGGGACTTCTGGGGCCAACGTCCTGACTTTC. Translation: CASSFGGTSGANVLTF.